This T cell receptor (beta chain) emerged from a study of T cell responses to AZD1222 COVID-19 vaccine. TCRdb's copy holds only in-frame clones and misses some; the assay was immunoSEQ multiplex PCR. The table has 120,000 or so clones, roughly nine tenths seen once. Per the germline V gene, CDR1 is SGHNT and CDR2 is YYREEE (reference sequence). V lost 5 bases and J 8 bases, leaving 13 bases between the germline ends. This CDR3 comprises 12 residues. This clone showed up just once. This receptor was taken from an adult in good health. The source material was peripheral blood, sampled on day 0 of AZD1222 vaccination. The chain is built from TRBV5-4 and TRBJ1-1; D is possibly TRBD1 (5 bases). The CDR3: CASSRGQQEAFF. Here the CDR3 DNA reads TGTGCCAGCAGTAGGGGTCAGCAGGAAGCTTTCTTT. Full variable domain (remainder filled in from reference TRBV5-4 and TRBJ1-1): ETGVTQSPTHLIKTRGQQVTLRCSSQSGHNTVSWYQQALGQGPQFIFQYYREEENGRGNFPPRFSGLQFPNYSSELNVNALELDDSALYLCASSRGQQEAFFGQGTRLTVV.